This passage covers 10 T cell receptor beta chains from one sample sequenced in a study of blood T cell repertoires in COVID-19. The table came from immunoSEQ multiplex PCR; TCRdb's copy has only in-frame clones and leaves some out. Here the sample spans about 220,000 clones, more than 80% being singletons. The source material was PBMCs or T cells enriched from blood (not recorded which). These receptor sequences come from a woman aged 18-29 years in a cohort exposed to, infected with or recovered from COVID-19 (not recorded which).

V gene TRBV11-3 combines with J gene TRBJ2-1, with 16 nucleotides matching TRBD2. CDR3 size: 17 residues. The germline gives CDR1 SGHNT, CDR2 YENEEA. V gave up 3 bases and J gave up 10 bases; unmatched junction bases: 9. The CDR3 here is CASSFGGTSGRAKEQFF. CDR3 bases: TGTGCCAGCAGCTTTGGGGGGACTAGCGGGAGGGCAAAGGAGCAGTTCTTC.

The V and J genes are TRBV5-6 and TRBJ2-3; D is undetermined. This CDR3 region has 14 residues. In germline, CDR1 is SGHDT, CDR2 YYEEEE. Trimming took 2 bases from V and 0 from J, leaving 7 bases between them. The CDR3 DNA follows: TGTGCCAGCAGCTTACCCGGGAGCACAGATACGCAGTATTTT. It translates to CASSLPGSTDTQYF.

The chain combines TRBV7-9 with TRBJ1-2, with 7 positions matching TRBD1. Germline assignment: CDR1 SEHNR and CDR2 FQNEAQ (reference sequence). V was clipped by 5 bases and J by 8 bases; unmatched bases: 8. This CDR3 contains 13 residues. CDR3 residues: CASSPTGKGGYTF. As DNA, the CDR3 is TGTGCCAGCAGCCCGACAGGGAAAGGAGGCTACACCTTC. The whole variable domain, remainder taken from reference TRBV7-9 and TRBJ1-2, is DTGVSQNPRHKITKRGQNVTFRCDPISEHNRLYWYRQTLGQGPEFLTYFQNEAQLEKSRLLSDRFSAERPKGSFSTLEIQRTEQGDSAMYLCASSPTGKGGYTFGSGTRLTVV.

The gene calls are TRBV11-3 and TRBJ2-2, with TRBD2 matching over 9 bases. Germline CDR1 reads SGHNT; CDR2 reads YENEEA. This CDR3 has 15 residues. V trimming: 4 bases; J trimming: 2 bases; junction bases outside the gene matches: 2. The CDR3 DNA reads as TGTGCCAGCAGCTCTAGCGGGATAAACACCGGGGAGCTGTTTTTT. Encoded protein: CASSSSGINTGELFF.

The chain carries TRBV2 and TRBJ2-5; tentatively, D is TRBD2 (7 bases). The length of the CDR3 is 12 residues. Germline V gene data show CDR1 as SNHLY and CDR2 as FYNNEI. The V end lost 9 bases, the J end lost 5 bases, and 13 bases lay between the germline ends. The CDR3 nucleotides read TGTGCCAGAAGGGGGGGCGGTGAGACCCAGTACTTC. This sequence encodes CARRGGGETQYF.

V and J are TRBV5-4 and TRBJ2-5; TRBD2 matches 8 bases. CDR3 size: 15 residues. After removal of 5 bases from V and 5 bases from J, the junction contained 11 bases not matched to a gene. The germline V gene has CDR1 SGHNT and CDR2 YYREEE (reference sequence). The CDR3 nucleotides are TGTGCCAGCAGGGGCTCGGGACTAGGGACGGAGACCCAGTACTTC. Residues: CASRGSGLGTETQYF.

CDR3 nucleotides: TGTGCCAGCAGCCCCGGACACTCTGGAAACACCATATATTTT. Translation: CASSPGHSGNTIYF. J is TRBJ1-3 and V is TRBV7-3, with D possibly being TRBD1 (5 bases). Germline values: CDR1 SGHTA, CDR2 FQGTGA. V dropped 5 bases and J dropped 0 bases, with 8 bases sitting between them. The length of the CDR3 is 14 residues.

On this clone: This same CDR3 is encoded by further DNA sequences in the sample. CDR3 nucleotides: TGTGCCAGCAGTCTGACAGTGAACACTGAAGCTTTCTTT. Translated: CASSLTVNTEAFF. The chain joins TRBV12-3 or TRBV12-4 to TRBJ1-1, with D maybe TRBD1 (5 bases). The length of the CDR3 is 13 residues. V lost 5 bases and J 0 bases, leaving 7 bases between the germline ends.

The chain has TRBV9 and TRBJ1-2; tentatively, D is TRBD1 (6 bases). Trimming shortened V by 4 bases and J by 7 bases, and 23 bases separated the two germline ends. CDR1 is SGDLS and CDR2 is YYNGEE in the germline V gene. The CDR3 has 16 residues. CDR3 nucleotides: TGTGCCAGCAGCCCAAAGGGGGTTGATTATTCTGGTGGCTACACCTTC. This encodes CASSPKGVDYSGGYTF.

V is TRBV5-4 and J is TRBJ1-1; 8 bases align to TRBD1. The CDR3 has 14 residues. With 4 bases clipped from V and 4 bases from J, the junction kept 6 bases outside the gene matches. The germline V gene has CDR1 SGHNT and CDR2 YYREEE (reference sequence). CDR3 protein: CASSTQGVGTEAFF. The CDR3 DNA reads TGTGCCAGCAGCACACAGGGGGTAGGCACTGAAGCTTTCTTT.